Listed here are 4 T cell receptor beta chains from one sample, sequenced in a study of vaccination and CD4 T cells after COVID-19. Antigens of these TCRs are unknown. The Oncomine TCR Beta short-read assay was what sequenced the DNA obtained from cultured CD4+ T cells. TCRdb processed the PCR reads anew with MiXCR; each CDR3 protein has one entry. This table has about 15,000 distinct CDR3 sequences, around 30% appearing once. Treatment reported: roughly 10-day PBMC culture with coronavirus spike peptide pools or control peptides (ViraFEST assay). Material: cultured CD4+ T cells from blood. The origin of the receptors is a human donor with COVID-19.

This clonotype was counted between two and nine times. The chain's CDR3 is CAVGTALNNEQFF. CDR3 coding DNA: TGTGCCGTTGGAACGGCCCTTAACAATGAGCAGTTCTTC. The J gene is TRBJ2-1, the V gene TRBV10-3; the D is unclear. Per the germline V gene, CDR1 is ENHRY and CDR2 is SYGVKD. The CDR3 length is 13 residues. The ends were cut back, 11 bases at V and 5 bases at J, with 16 bases in the middle.

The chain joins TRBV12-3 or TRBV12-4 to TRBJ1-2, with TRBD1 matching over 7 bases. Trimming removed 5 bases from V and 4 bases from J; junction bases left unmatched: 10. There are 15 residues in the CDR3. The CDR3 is CASSPRDRTSYGYTF. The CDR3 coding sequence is TGTGCCAGCAGTCCCCGGGACAGAACCTCCTATGGCTACACCTTC.

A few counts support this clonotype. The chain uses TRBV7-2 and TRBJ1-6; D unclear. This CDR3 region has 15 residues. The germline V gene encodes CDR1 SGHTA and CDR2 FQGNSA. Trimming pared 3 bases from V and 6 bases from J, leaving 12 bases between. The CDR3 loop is CASSFTNGVNSPLHF. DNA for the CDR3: TGTGCCAGCAGCTTCACCAACGGAGTTAATTCACCCCTCCACTTT.

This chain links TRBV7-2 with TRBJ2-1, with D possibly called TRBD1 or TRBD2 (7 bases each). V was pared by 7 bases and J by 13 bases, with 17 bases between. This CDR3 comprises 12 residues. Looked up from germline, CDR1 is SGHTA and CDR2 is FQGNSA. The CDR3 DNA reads TGTGCCAGCACCCTGGGACAGCGGGAACAGTTCTTC. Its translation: CASTLGQREQFF.